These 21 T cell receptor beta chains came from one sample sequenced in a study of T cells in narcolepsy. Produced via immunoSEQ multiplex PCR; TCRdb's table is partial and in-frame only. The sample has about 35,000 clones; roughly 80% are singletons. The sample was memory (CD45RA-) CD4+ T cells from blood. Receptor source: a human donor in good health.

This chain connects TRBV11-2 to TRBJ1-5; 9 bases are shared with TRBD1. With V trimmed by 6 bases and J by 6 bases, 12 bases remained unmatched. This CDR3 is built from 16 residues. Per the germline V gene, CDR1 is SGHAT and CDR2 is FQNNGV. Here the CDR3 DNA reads TGTGCCAGCAGTTCCGGGACAGGGTCTATCGCTCAGCCCCAGCATTTT. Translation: CASSSGTGSIAQPQHF.

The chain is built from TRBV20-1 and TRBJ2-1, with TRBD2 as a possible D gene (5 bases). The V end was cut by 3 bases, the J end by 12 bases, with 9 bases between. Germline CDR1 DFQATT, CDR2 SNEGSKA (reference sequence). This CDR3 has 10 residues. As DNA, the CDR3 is TGCAGTGCTAGTGGCAGCGGGCAGTTCTTC. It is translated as CSASGSGQFF.

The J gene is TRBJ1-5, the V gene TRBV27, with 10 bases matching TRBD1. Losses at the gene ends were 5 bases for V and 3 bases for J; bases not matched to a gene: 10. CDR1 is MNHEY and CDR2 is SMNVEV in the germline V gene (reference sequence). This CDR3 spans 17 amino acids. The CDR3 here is CASSTRQGAGDNQPQHF. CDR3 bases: TGTGCCAGCAGTACGAGACAGGGGGCTGGAGACAATCAGCCCCAGCATTTT.

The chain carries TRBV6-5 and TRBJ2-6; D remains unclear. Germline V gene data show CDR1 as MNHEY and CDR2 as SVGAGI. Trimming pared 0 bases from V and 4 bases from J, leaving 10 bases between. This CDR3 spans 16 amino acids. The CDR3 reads CASSYSSATGANVLTF. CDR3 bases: TGTGCCAGCAGTTACTCGAGCGCAACCGGGGCCAACGTCCTGACTTTC.

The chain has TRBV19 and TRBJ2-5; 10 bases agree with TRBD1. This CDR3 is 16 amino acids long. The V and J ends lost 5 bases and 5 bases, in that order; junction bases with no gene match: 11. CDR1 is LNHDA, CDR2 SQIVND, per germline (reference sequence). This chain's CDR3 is CASSQDRGSPSETQYF. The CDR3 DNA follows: TGTGCCAGTAGTCAGGACAGGGGGTCTCCCAGTGAGACCCAGTACTTC.

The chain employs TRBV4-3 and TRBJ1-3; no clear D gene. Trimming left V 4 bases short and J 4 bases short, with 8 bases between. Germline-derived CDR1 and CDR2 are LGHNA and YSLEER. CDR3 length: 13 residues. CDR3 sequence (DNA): TGCGCCAGCAGCCCCGCTCCGGGAAACACCATATATTTT. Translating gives CASSPAPGNTIYF.

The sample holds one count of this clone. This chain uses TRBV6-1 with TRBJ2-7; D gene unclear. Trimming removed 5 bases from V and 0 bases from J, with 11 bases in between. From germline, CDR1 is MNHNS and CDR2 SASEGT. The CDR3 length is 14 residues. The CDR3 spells CASSFELSSYEQYF. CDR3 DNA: TGTGCCAGCAGTTTCGAGTTGAGCTCCTACGAGCAGTACTTC.

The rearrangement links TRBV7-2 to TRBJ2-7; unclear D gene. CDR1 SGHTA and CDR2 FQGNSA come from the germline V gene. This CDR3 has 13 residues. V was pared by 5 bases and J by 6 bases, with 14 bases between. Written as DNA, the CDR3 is TGTGCCAGCAGCATCACTAATTCCGGCGAGCAGTACTTC. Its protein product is CASSITNSGEQYF.

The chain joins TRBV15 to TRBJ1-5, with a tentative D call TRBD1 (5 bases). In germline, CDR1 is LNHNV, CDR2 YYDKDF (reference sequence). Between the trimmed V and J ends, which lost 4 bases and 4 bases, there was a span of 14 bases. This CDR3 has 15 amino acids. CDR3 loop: CATSTTKGQNQPQHF. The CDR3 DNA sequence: TGTGCCACCAGCACCACGAAAGGACAAAATCAGCCCCAGCATTTT.

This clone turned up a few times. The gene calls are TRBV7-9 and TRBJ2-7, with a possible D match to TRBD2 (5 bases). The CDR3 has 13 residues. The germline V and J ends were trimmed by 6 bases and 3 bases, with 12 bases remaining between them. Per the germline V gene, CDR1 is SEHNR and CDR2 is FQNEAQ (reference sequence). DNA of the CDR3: TGTGCCAGCAGAAGTCCTCGGGACTACGAGCAGTACTTC. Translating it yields CASRSPRDYEQYF. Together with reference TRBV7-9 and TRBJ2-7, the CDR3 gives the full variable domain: DTGVSQNPRHKITKRGQNVTFRCDPISEHNRLYWYRQTLGQGPEFLTYFQNEAQLEKSRLLSDRFSAERPKGSFSTLEIQRTEQGDSAMYLCASRSPRDYEQYFGPGTRLTVT.

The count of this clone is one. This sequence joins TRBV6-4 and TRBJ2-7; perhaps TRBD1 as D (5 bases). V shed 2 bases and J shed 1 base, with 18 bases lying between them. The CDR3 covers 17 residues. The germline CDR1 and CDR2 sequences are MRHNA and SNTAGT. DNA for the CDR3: TGTGCCAGCAGTGACATGTATGCAGGGCCCCATTCCTACGAGCAGTACTTC. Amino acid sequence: CASSDMYAGPHSYEQYF.

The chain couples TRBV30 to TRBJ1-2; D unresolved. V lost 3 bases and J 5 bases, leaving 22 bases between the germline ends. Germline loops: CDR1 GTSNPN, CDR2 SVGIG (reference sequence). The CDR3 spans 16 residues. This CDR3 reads CAWRKLQAGLMYGYTF. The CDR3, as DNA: TGTGCCTGGAGAAAACTCCAGGCCGGTTTAATGTATGGCTACACCTTC. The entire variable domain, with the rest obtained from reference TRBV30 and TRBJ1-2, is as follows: SQTIHQWPATLVQPVGSPLSLECTVEGTSNPNLYWYRQAAGRGLQLLFYSVGIGQISSEVPQNLSASRPQDRQFILSSKKLLLSDSGFYLCAWRKLQAGLMYGYTFGSGTRLTVV.

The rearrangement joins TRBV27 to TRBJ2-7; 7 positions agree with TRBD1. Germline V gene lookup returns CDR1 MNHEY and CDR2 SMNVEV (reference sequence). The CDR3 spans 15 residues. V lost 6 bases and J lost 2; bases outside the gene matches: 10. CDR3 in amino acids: CASRTARQGPYEQYF. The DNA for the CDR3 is TGTGCCAGCAGAACGGCACGACAGGGACCCTACGAGCAGTACTTC.

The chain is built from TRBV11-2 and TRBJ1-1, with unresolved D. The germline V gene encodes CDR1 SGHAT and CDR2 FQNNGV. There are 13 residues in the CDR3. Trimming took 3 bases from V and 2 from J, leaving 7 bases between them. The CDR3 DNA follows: TGTGCCAGCAGCTTCCGGAGCAACACTGAAGCTTTCTTT. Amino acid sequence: CASSFRSNTEAFF.

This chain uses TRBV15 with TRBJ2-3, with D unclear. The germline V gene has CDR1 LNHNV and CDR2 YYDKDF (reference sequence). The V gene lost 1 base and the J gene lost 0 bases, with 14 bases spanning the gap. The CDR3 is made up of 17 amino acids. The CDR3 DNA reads TGTGCCACCAGCAGAGCCGACTTGTGGCCTAGCACAGATACGCAGTATTTT. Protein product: CATSRADLWPSTDTQYF.

CDR3: CASSVAEGGRLSEQYF. The CDR3 DNA is TGTGCCAGCAGCGTAGCTGAAGGTGGTCGCCTCAGCGAGCAGTACTTC. This rearrangement joins TRBV9 to TRBJ2-7, with D uncertain. CDR1 SGDLS and CDR2 YYNGEE come from the germline V gene. The germline V and J ends were trimmed by 0 bases and 6 bases, with 19 bases remaining between them. This CDR3 region has 16 residues.

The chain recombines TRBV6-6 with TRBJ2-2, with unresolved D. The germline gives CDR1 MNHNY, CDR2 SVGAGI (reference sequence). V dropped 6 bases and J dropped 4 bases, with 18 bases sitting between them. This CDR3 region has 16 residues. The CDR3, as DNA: TGTGCCAGCAGCCCCTTCATCCCGACTGTCACCGGGGAGCTGTTTTTT. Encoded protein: CASSPFIPTVTGELFF.

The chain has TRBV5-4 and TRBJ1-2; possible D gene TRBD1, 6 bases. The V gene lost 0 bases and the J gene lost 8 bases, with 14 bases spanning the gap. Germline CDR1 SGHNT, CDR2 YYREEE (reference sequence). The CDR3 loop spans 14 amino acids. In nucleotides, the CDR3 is TGTGCCAGCAGCTTGGTGTCGGGGGCTGGGGGCTACACCTTC. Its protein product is CASSLVSGAGGYTF.

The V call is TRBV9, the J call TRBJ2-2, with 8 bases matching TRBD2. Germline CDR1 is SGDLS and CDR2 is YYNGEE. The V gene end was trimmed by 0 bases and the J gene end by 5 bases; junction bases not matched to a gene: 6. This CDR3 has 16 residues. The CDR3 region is CASSVASGRRTGELFF. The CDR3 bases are TGTGCCAGCAGCGTAGCCAGCGGGAGACGGACCGGGGAGCTGTTTTTT.

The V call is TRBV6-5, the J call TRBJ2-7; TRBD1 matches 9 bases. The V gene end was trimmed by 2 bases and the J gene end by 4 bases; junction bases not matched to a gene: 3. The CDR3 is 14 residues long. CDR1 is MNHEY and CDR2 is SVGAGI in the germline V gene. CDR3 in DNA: TGTGCCAGCAGTTACGACAGGGGGAGGTACGAGCAGTACTTC. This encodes CASSYDRGRYEQYF.

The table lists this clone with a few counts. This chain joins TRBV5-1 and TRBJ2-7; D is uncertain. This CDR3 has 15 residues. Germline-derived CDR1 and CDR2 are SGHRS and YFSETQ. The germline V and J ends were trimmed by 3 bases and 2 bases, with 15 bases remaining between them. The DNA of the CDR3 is TGCGCCAGCAGCTGGAGTGGGTTGGGGACCTACGAGCAGTACTTC. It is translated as CASSWSGLGTYEQYF. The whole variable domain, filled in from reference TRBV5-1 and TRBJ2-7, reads KAGVTQTPRYLIKTRGQQVTLSCSPISGHRSVSWYQQTPGQGLQFLFEYFSETQRNKGNFPGRFSGRQFSNSRSEMNVSTLELGDSALYLCASSWSGLGTYEQYFGPGTRLTVT.